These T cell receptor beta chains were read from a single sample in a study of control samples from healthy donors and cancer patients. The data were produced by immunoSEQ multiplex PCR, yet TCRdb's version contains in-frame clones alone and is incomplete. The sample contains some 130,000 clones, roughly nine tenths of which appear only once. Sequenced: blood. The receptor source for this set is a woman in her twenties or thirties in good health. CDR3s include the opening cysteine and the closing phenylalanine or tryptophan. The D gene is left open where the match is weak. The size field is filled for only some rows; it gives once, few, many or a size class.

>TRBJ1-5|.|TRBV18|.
CASSPRTDNQPQHF
TGTGCCAGCTCACCCAGGACAGATAATCAGCCCCAGCATTTT
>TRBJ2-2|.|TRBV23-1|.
CASSRHRGRNTGELFF
TGCGCCAGCAGCCGGCACCGAGGCAGAAACACCGGGGAGCTGTTTTTT
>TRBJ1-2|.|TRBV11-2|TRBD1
CASSLRPQGGEYGYTF
TGTGCCAGCAGCTTACGGCCGCAGGGGGGGGAATATGGCTACACCTTC
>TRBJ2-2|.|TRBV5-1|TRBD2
CASSWGLAGEGTGELFF
TGCGCCAGCAGCTGGGGACTAGCGGGAGAGGGGACCGGGGAGCTGTTTTTT
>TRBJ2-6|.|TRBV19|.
CASSIDDGAGANVLTF
TGTGCCAGTAGTATAGATGACGGGGCTGGGGCCAACGTCCTGACTTTC
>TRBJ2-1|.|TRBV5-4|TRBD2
CASSFGTSGEQFF
TGTGCCAGCAGCTTCGGGACTAGCGGAGAGCAGTTCTTC
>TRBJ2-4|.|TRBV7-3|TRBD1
CASSTGGKNIQYF
TGTGCCAGCAGCACAGGGGGTAAAAACATTCAGTACTTC
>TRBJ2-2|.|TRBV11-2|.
CASSARGNTGELFF
TGTGCCAGCAGCGCGAGAGGTAACACCGGGGAGCTGTTTTTT
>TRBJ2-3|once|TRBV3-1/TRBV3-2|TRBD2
CASSQAEKAGGPGTDTQYF
TGTGCCAGCAGCCAAGCGGAAAAAGCGGGAGGGCCGGGCACAGATACGCAGTATTTT
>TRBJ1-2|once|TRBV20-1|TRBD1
CSAPTGTGYTF
TGCAGTGCCCCGACAGGGACGGGCTACACCTTC
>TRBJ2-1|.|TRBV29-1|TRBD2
CSALPYREVKSSYNEQFF
TGCAGCGCCCTCCCCTACCGGGAGGTCAAGAGCTCCTACAATGAGCAGTTCTTC
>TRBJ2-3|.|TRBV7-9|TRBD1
CASSLDRIDTDTQYF
TGTGCCAGCAGCTTGGACAGGATTGACACAGATACGCAGTATTTT
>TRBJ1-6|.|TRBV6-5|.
CASSHEGESPLHF
TGTGCCAGCAGCCATGAAGGGGAATCACCCCTCCACTTT
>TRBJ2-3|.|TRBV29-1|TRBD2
CSAPGGGGRSTDTQYF
TGCAGCGCCCCCGGGGGGGGAGGGCGGAGCACAGATACGCAGTATTTT
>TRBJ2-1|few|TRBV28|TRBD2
CASRPTLAGVAGTYNEQFF
TGTGCCAGCAGGCCCACCCTAGCGGGAGTGGCCGGGACCTACAATGAGCAGTTCTTC
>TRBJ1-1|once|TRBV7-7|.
CASSLAKGTEAFF
TGTGCTAGCAGCTTAGCGAAGGGCACTGAAGCTTTCTTT
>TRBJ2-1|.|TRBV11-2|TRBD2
CASSGTSGYNEQFF
TGTGCCAGCAGCGGGACTAGCGGGTACAATGAGCAGTTCTTC
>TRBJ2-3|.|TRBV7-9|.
CASSYAATDTQYF
TGTGCCAGCAGCTACGCGGCCACAGATACGCAGTATTTT
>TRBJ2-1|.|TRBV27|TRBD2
CASSSLSGRYNEQFF
TGTGCCAGCAGTTCCCTAAGCGGGAGATACAATGAGCAGTTCTTC
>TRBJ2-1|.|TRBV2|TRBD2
CASSGSGNVEQFF
TGTGCCAGCAGCGGTAGCGGGAACGTTGAGCAGTTCTTC
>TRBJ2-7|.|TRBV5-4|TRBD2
CASSITSGRAYEQYF
TGTGCCAGCAGCATAACTAGCGGGAGGGCCTACGAGCAGTACTTC
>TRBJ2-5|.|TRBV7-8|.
CASSLVKGKETQYF
TGTGCCAGCAGCTTAGTTAAAGGAAAAGAGACCCAGTACTTC
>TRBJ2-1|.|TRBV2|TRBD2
CASSESVGGAMDNEQFF
TGTGCCAGCAGTGAATCTGTGGGAGGGGCGATGGACAATGAGCAGTTCTTC
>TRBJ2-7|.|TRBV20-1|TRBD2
CSASVGTSGSIEQYF
TGCAGTGCTAGTGTTGGGACTAGCGGGAGTATCGAGCAGTACTTC
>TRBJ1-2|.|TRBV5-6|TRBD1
CASSLGGQYYGYTF
TGTGCCAGCAGCTTGGGGGGACAGTACTATGGCTACACCTTC
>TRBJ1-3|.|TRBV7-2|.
CAGGSSGNTIYF
TGTGCAGGGGGGAGCTCTGGAAACACCATATATTTT
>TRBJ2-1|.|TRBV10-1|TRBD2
CASSEVAGDEQFF
TGCGCCAGCAGTGAGGTAGCGGGAGATGAGCAGTTCTTC
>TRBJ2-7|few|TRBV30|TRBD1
CAWSLGTGEKYF
TGTGCCTGGAGCCTAGGGACAGGGGAGAAGTACTTC
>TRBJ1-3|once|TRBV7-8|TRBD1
CASSLGTGLSGNTIYF
TGTGCCAGCAGCTTAGGGACAGGCCTCTCTGGAAACACCATATATTTT
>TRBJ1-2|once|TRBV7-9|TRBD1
CASRAEGDRDTF
TGTGCCAGCAGGGCCGAGGGCGACAGGGACACCTTC
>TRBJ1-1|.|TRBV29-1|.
CSVVRGGGTEAFF
TGCAGCGTTGTTCGGGGTGGTGGTACTGAAGCTTTCTTT
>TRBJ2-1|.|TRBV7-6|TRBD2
CASSLPGTSGRTDYNEQFF
TGTGCCAGCAGTTTGCCCGGGACTAGCGGGAGGACAGACTACAATGAGCAGTTCTTC
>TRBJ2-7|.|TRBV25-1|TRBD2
CASSAAGLARVREQYF
TGTGCCAGCAGTGCCGCGGGACTAGCTCGCGTTCGCGAGCAGTACTTC
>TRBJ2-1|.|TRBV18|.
CASSTSGIWNNEQFF
TGTGCCAGCTCAACATCGGGGATTTGGAACAATGAGCAGTTCTTC
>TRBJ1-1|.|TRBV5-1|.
CASSLEGVGNTEAFF
TGCGCCAGCAGCTTGGAAGGGGTCGGGAACACTGAAGCTTTCTTT
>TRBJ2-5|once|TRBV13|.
CASSRGGQETQYF
TGTGCCAGCAGCCGAGGTGGACAAGAGACCCAGTACTTC
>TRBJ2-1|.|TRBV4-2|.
CASSQETSSPYNEQFF
TGTGCCAGCAGCCAAGAGACTTCCTCTCCCTACAATGAGCAGTTCTTC
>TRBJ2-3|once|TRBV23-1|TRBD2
CASSQPIAGGTDTQYF
TGCGCCAGCAGTCAACCAATAGCGGGGGGCACAGATACGCAGTATTTT
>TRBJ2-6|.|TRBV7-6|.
CASSLRGALTGANVLTF
TGTGCCAGCAGCTTACGCGGGGCCCTTACCGGGGCCAACGTCCTGACTTTC
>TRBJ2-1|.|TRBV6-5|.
CASSLLVSNEQFF
TGTGCCAGCAGTTTACTAGTATCTAATGAGCAGTTCTTC
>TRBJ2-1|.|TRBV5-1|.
CASSPQVQGNEQFF
TGCGCCAGCAGCCCCCAGGTTCAGGGTAATGAGCAGTTCTTC
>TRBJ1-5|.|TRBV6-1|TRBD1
CASSLDRGNQPQHF
TGTGCCAGCAGCCTTGACAGGGGGAATCAGCCCCAGCATTTT
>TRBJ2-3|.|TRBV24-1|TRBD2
CATSDPGGASTDTQYF
TGTGCCACCAGTGACCCGGGGGGGGCTAGCACAGATACGCAGTATTTT
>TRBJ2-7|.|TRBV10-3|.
CAISERGATYEQYF
TGTGCCATCAGTGAACGTGGGGCAACCTACGAGCAGTACTTC
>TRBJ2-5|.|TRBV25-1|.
CASSEGRTTKETQYF
TGTGCCAGCAGTGAAGGAAGGACGACGAAAGAGACCCAGTACTTC
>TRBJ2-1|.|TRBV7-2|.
CASRTSSSSYNEQFF
TGTGCCAGCAGAACTAGCAGCAGCTCCTACAATGAGCAGTTCTTC
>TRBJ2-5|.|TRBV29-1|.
CSVFRSGQETQYF
TGCAGCGTTTTTCGCAGCGGGCAAGAGACCCAGTACTTC
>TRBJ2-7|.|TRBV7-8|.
CASSVLDTSYEQYF
TGTGCCAGCAGCGTCTTAGACACCTCCTACGAGCAGTACTTC
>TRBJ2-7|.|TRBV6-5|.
CASSSPGNAYEQYF
TGTGCCAGCAGTTCTCCGGGGAACGCCTACGAGCAGTACTTC
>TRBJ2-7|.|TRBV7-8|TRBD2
CASSWTSGGYEQYF
TGTGCCAGCAGCTGGACTAGCGGGGGCTACGAGCAGTACTTC
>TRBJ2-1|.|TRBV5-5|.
CASSLVRALYNEQFF
TGTGCCAGCAGCTTGGTTCGCGCGCTATACAATGAGCAGTTCTTC
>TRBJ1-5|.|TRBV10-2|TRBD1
CASSDRGGSQPQHF
TGCGCCAGCAGTGATAGAGGGGGCAGTCAGCCCCAGCATTTT
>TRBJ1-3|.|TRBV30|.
CAWSKNRDNSGNTIYF
TGTGCCTGGAGTAAAAACAGGGACAACTCTGGAAACACCATATATTTT